This T cell receptor beta chain derives from a study of T-cell memory formation after mild COVID-19. CDR1 SGHRS and CDR2 YFSETQ come from the germline V gene. Unmatched junction bases numbered 6, after V lost 0 bases and J lost 5 bases. This CDR3 is built from 16 residues. This clonotype has more than one count but fewer than ten. The target antigen is unknown. Points from the study as a whole: Clones that contracted from day 15 to 85 were balanced CD4/CD8, while later expanders leaned CD4+.

TCRdb called the 5' RACE reads again in MiXCR, with one record for every CDR3 protein. The sample has about 140,000 distinct CDR3 sequences, more than 13% seen once. Source material: PBMCs or a T cell subset sorted from them (not recorded which). The clonotype originates from an adult woman who had mild COVID-19 (a few samples of this study predate the infection). Cell type and time point are not known. The rearrangement uses TRBV5-1 and TRBJ2-2; 8 bases line up with TRBD1. The CDR3 is CASSLVGQGGTGELFF. For the CDR3, the DNA is TGCGCCAGCAGCTTGGTTGGACAGGGAGGTACCGGGGAGCTGTTTTTT.